The clone carrying this T cell receptor (beta chain) was observed a handful of times. Its antigen is still unknown. The source material, RNA transcripts, was used to amplify TCR beta CDR3 regions. With the HTBI primer set, the TCR CDR3 went through a first round of RT-PCR. Using its own MiXCR run on the multiplex PCR reads, TCRdb lists one record per CDR3 protein. The table includes about 380,000 distinct CDR3 sequences, approximately 13% detected once. The data were taken from a study of T cells in Graves' hyperthyroidism and ophthalmopathy. Study findings and constraints: Within blood appeared most thyroid clonotypes that had expanded above 0.001.

Germline loops: CDR1 KGHDR, CDR2 SFDVKD. CDR3 length equals 15 residues. V lost 7 bases, J lost 3 bases, and 6 bases stayed unmatched. This clonotype originated in a man under 40 with Graves' hyperthyroidism that later progressed to Graves' ophthalmopathy. The sample taken for sequencing was blood. The rearrangement uses TRBV24-1 and TRBJ2-2; 8 bases are shared with TRBD2. CDR3 bases: TGTGCCACCAGGGGGACTAGAGGGGACACCGGGGAGCTGTTTTTT. It yields the protein CATRGTRGDTGELFF.